The 31 T cell receptor beta chains reported below all come from one sample, sequenced in a study of control samples from healthy donors and cancer patients. Repertoires were generated with immunoSEQ multiplex PCR, while TCRdb's copy carries only in-frame clones and drops some. The sample holds about 140,000 clones; 80% to 95% are singletons and the top ten take around 11%. The sequenced sample was blood. These receptors were collected from a man aged 30 to 45 in good health.

The chain carries TRBV7-9 and TRBJ1-2; no clear D gene. V was shortened by 0 bases and J by 12 bases, with 17 bases between the two germline ends. CDR1 is SEHNR and CDR2 is FQNEAQ in the germline V gene (reference sequence). The CDR3 has 14 residues. The CDR3 loop is CASSLATSSMSHTF. The CDR3 DNA sequence: TGTGCCAGCAGCTTAGCTACCTCTTCCATGTCTCACACCTTC.

This clone was seen a handful of times. The chain uses TRBV19 and TRBJ1-2, with 7 bases fitting TRBD1. Germline loops: CDR1 LNHDA, CDR2 SQIVND (reference sequence). The CDR3 totals 14 residues. Trimming took 8 bases from V and 5 from J; bases not matched to a gene: 11. The CDR3 spells CASLPRDSPYGYTF. The DNA for the CDR3 is TGTGCCAGTTTACCCAGGGACAGCCCATATGGCTACACCTTC.

The chain employs TRBV19 and TRBJ2-7; 12 bases are a match to TRBD1. CDR1 and CDR2 (germline): LNHDA, SQIVND (reference sequence). This CDR3 has 17 residues. Germline trimming cut 6 bases from V and 4 bases from J; bases unmatched to any gene: 13. The CDR3: CASRKEAGTGGLYEQYF. The CDR3 coding sequence is TGTGCCAGTAGAAAAGAAGCCGGGACAGGGGGCCTTTACGAGCAGTACTTC.

V usage is TRBV5-6 and J usage is TRBJ1-6, with D possibly TRBD1 on 6 matching bases. The CDR3 consists of 14 residues. Trimming cost V 5 bases and J 2 bases, with 8 bases left between them. Germline values: CDR1 SGHDT, CDR2 YYEEEE. CDR3 in DNA: TGTGCCAGCAGTCGGGACACCTATAATTCACCCCTCCACTTT. It specifies CASSRDTYNSPLHF.

This clone has only a few counts. The chain has TRBV18 and TRBJ1-4, with D possibly TRBD1 on 5 matching bases. Germline lookup yields CDR1 KGHSH and CDR2 LQKENI. Trimming shortened V by 2 bases and J by 10 bases, and 14 bases separated the two germline ends. There are 14 residues in the CDR3. CDR3 region: CASSPNIQEAKLFF. The DNA for the CDR3 is TGTGCCAGCTCACCAAATATACAGGAGGCAAAACTGTTTTTT.

The chain employs TRBV15 and TRBJ2-1; 11 bases are a match to TRBD2. Per the germline V gene, CDR1 is LNHNV and CDR2 is YYDKDF (reference sequence). The CDR3 spans 17 residues. With V trimmed by 0 bases and J by 3 bases, 4 bases remained unmatched. The CDR3 sequence: CATSRDQLAGVYNEQFF. The CDR3 DNA follows: TGTGCCACCAGCAGAGATCAACTAGCGGGAGTCTACAATGAGCAGTTCTTC.

This chain joins TRBV24-1 and TRBJ2-1; D call uncertain. The V end lost 1 base, the J end lost 13 bases, and 10 bases lay between the germline ends. From germline, CDR1 is KGHDR and CDR2 SFDVKD. The CDR3 sequence is 12 residues long. In DNA, the CDR3 is TGTGCCACCAGTGATTTTCGGGTCGAACAGTTCTTC. This translates into CATSDFRVEQFF.

The V gene is TRBV6-4, the J gene TRBJ2-1; D might be TRBD2 (5 bases). The CDR3 is made up of 15 amino acids. V lost 2 bases to trimming and J lost 3 bases, with 11 bases between them. Per germline, CDR1 MRHNA and CDR2 SNTAGT. CDR3 DNA sequence: TGTGCCAGCAGTGACAACTTCGCGGGCTACAATGAGCAGTTCTTC. As protein: CASSDNFAGYNEQFF.

This clone was counted a single time. The J gene is TRBJ1-1, the V gene TRBV2; 7 bases are a match to TRBD1. CDR1 is SNHLY and CDR2 is FYNNEI in the germline V gene. CDR3 length equals 18 residues. The junction had 21 bases not matched to a gene; V was cut back by 7 bases and J by 4 bases. The CDR3 DNA reads TGTGCCAGCACCCGAACCGCTATAGACAGGGTTCTAGGCACTGAAGCTTTCTTT. Protein product: CASTRTAIDRVLGTEAFF.

The chain recombines TRBV2 with TRBJ2-3; TRBD1 matches 7 bases. Looked up from germline, CDR1 is SNHLY and CDR2 is FYNNEI. The trim removed 8 bases at V and 1 base at J, leaving 6 bases unmatched. CDR3 length: 14 residues. The CDR3 loop reads CASALDRGTDTQYF. The CDR3 bases are TGTGCCAGCGCGCTAGACAGGGGCACAGATACGCAGTATTTT.

This chain uses TRBV28 with TRBJ2-1, with TRBD2 matching 9 bases. The CDR3 loop spans 16 amino acids. After removal of 6 bases from V and 3 bases from J, the junction contained 9 bases not matched to a gene. Germline lookup yields CDR1 MDHEN and CDR2 SYDVKM. The CDR3 loop is CASSDFSGGFYNEQFF. In DNA form, the CDR3 reads TGTGCCAGCAGCGACTTTAGCGGGGGATTCTACAATGAGCAGTTCTTC.

The rearrangement uses TRBV19 and TRBJ2-5; 8 bases agree with TRBD2. Germline V gene sequence: CDR1 LNHDA, CDR2 SQIVND (reference sequence). The CDR3 covers 19 residues. The junction had 19 bases not matched to a gene; V was cut back by 2 bases and J by 5 bases. The CDR3 protein is CASSIYSGGESGKLETQYF. CDR3 nucleotides: TGTGCCAGTAGTATATATTCGGGGGGGGAATCTGGGAAGTTGGAGACCCAGTACTTC.

The chain employs TRBV7-2 and TRBJ2-1; D might be TRBD2 (5 bases). V was trimmed by 7 bases and J by 4 bases, leaving 20 bases between them. The CDR3 is 16 residues long. The germline V gene has CDR1 SGHTA and CDR2 FQGNSA. CDR3 bases: TGTGCCAGCATCAGCCACTGGGGTAGCGTGTACAATGAGCAGTTCTTC. Protein product: CASISHWGSVYNEQFF. Together with reference TRBV7-2 and TRBJ2-1, the CDR3 gives the full variable domain: GAGVSQSPSNKVTEKGKDVELRCDPISGHTALYWYRQSLGQGLEFLIYFQGNSAPDKSGLPSDRFSAERTGGSVSTLTIQRTQQEDSAVYLCASISHWGSVYNEQFFGPGTRLTVL.

V and J are TRBV28 and TRBJ2-3; D is unclear. V lost 4 bases and J lost 6, with 8 bases in between. CDR1 and CDR2 from the germline V gene are MDHEN and SYDVKM. The CDR3 consists of 12 residues. CDR3 region: CASSSWKDTQYF. The CDR3 bases are TGTGCCAGCAGTTCCTGGAAGGATACGCAGTATTTT.

This chain links TRBV5-1 with TRBJ2-7; a weak D match, TRBD2 (6 bases). V gave up 5 bases and J gave up 0 bases, with 21 bases separating them. Germline CDR1 is SGHRS and CDR2 is YFSETQ. CDR3 length: 17 residues. This CDR3 reads CASRNGGRRISSYEQYF. As DNA, the CDR3 is TGCGCCAGCAGGAACGGGGGACGGAGGATAAGCTCCTACGAGCAGTACTTC.

This clone was recorded only once. The chain carries TRBV30 and TRBJ1-1, with 8 nucleotides matching TRBD1. CDR1 is GTSNPN and CDR2 is SVGIG in the germline V gene (reference sequence). This CDR3 has 12 residues. The V gene end was trimmed by 7 bases and the J gene end by 5 bases; junction bases not matched to a gene: 6. The CDR3 nucleotides read TGTGCCTTGGACAGGGCGGGGACTGAAGCTTTCTTT. Translation gives CALDRAGTEAFF.

The chain recombines TRBV20-1 with TRBJ2-1, with 7 bases lining up with TRBD2. The V and J ends lost 3 bases and 0 bases, in that order; junction bases with no gene match: 11. Germline V lookup: CDR1 DFQATT, CDR2 SNEGSKA (reference sequence). This CDR3 has 17 residues. The CDR3 sequence: CSASKTSRLSSYNEQFF. The CDR3 bases are TGCAGTGCTAGTAAGACTAGCCGCTTGAGCTCCTACAATGAGCAGTTCTTC.

This CDR3 reads CSVVFSYNEQFF. The CDR3 region has the DNA TGCAGCGTTGTGTTCAGCTACAATGAGCAGTTCTTC. The chain recombines TRBV29-1 with TRBJ2-1; D unclear. Germline-derived CDR1 and CDR2 are SQVTM and ANQGSEA. With 4 bases removed from V and 3 bases from J, the gap between germline ends came to 7 bases. The CDR3 has 12 residues.

This chain uses TRBV30 with TRBJ2-1, with 8 bases matching TRBD2. In germline, CDR1 is GTSNPN, CDR2 SVGIG (reference sequence). This CDR3 comprises 16 residues. CDR3 DNA sequence: TGTGCTCTACGACCCGGGCTAGCGGGCATCTACAATGAGCAGTTCTTC. Translating gives CALRPGLAGIYNEQFF.

This chain joins TRBV3-1 (or the pseudogene TRBV3-2) and TRBJ2-1; TRBD2 matches at 7 bases. The junction had 4 bases not matched to a gene; V was cut back by 2 bases and J by 6 bases. The CDR3 spans 14 residues. Germline V gene sequence: CDR1 LGHDT, CDR2 YNNKEL (reference sequence). CDR3 nucleotide sequence: TGTGCCAGCAGCCAACCGGGAGGAGTCAATGAGCAGTTCTTC. Protein: CASSQPGGVNEQFF.

The CDR3 loop is CAISPGQNTGELFF. In DNA form, the CDR3 reads TGTGCCATCAGTCCGGGACAGAACACCGGGGAGCTGTTTTTT. The J gene is TRBJ2-2, the V gene TRBV10-3; tentative D call: TRBD1 (6 bases). The V gene lost 5 bases and the J gene lost 1 base, with 8 bases spanning the gap. The CDR3 is made up of 14 amino acids. CDR1 is ENHRY and CDR2 is SYGVKD in the germline V gene.

The chain employs TRBV28 and TRBJ2-7, with 10 bases fitting TRBD2. Germline-derived CDR1 and CDR2 are MDHEN and SYDVKM. After removal of 8 bases from V and 7 bases from J, the junction contained 14 bases not matched to a gene. The CDR3 length is 15 residues. The CDR3, as DNA: TGTGCCAGCCTGGGGGGGCTAGCGGGAGTGGGAGAGCAGTACTTC. Protein product: CASLGGLAGVGEQYF.

This chain uses TRBV24-1 with TRBJ2-2; 11 bases are a match to TRBD2. CDR1 is KGHDR and CDR2 is SFDVKD in the germline V gene. Trimming cost V 3 bases and J 1 base; bases outside gene matches: 3. This CDR3 comprises 17 residues. The CDR3 sequence: CATSDAGLAVNTGELFF. DNA of the CDR3: TGTGCCACCAGTGATGCGGGACTAGCGGTGAACACCGGGGAGCTGTTTTTT.

V gene TRBV28 combines with J gene TRBJ1-1, with D unclear. This CDR3 has 12 amino acids. Germline CDR1 is MDHEN and CDR2 is SYDVKM. With 8 bases removed from V and 0 bases from J, the gap between germline ends came to 7 bases. Here the CDR3 reads CASAKMNTEAFF. CDR3 coding DNA: TGTGCCAGCGCTAAAATGAACACTGAAGCTTTCTTT.

This clone appeared a single time. The chain couples TRBV28 to TRBJ1-2; D might be TRBD1 (5 bases). Germline CDR1 reads MDHEN; CDR2 reads SYDVKM. V lost 3 bases and J lost 4, with 9 bases in between. This CDR3 comprises 13 residues. The CDR3 sequence is CASSFKGLYGYTF. CDR3 bases: TGTGCCAGCAGTTTTAAGGGACTCTATGGCTACACCTTC.

CDR3 DNA sequence: TGTGCCAGCAGAAGGACAGGTGGTACTGAAGCTTTCTTT. Translated, it gives CASRRTGGTEAFF. This rearrangement joins TRBV2 to TRBJ1-1; 7 bases are a match to TRBD1. The CDR3 consists of 13 residues. Per the germline V gene, CDR1 is SNHLY and CDR2 is FYNNEI. With 6 bases clipped from V and 5 bases from J, the junction kept 6 bases outside the gene matches.

The chain links TRBV3-1 (or the pseudogene TRBV3-2) to TRBJ1-1, with no clear D. The germline V gene has CDR1 LGHDT and CDR2 YNNKEL (reference sequence). The CDR3 loop spans 15 amino acids. V lost 1 base, J lost 0 bases, and 9 bases lay in between. The CDR3 sequence: CASSQGKDLNTEAFF. CDR3 nucleotide sequence: TGTGCCAGCAGCCAAGGAAAGGACCTGAACACTGAAGCTTTCTTT.

The V call is TRBV11-3, the J call TRBJ1-1; D ambiguous. The CDR3 runs 14 residues. Germline lookup yields CDR1 SGHNT and CDR2 YENEEA. V was pared by 5 bases and J by 1 base, with 11 bases between. The CDR3 sequence is CASSPHGENTEAFF. CDR3 nucleotides: TGTGCCAGCAGCCCCCACGGAGAGAACACTGAAGCTTTCTTT. Filled out from reference TRBV11-3 and TRBJ1-1, the complete variable domain reads EAGVVQSPRYKIIEKKQPVAFWCNPISGHNTLYWYLQNLGQGPELLIRYENEEAVDDSQLPKDRFSAERLKGVDSTLKIQPAELGDSAVYLCASSPHGENTEAFFGQGTRLTVV.

The sample holds a few counts of this clone. This sequence joins TRBV7-2 and TRBJ2-5; D is possibly TRBD1 (6 bases). V lost 4 bases and J lost 7, with 22 bases in between. Per the germline V gene, CDR1 is SGHTA and CDR2 is FQGNSA. The CDR3 loop spans 16 amino acids. The CDR3 loop is CASSSIPRTVAGTQYF. CDR3 bases: TGTGCCAGCAGCTCCATACCAAGGACAGTGGCGGGGACCCAGTACTTC.

The V call is TRBV11-2, the J call TRBJ1-4; D gene unclear. The CDR3 is 15 residues long. Trimming took off 3 bases at V and 8 bases at J, with 16 bases between the two ends. Looked up from germline, CDR1 is SGHAT and CDR2 is FQNNGV. The DNA for the CDR3 is TGTGCCAGCAGCTTGCTTGGTGGAGTGAAAGAAAAACTGTTTTTT. As protein: CASSLLGGVKEKLFF.

The rearrangement links TRBV27 to TRBJ2-3, with TRBD2 identical over 10 bases. CDR3 size: 16 residues. Trimming took 2 bases from V and 6 from J; bases not matched to a gene: 8. The V gene's germline CDR1 is MNHEY and CDR2 SMNVEV (reference sequence). The CDR3, as DNA: TGTGCCAGCAGTTTAGGGCTAGCGGGAGTTATGGATACGCAGTATTTT. This sequence encodes CASSLGLAGVMDTQYF.